Listed here are 18 T cell receptor beta chains from one sample, sequenced in a study of identical twins. TCRdb reanalysed the 5' RACE reads using MiXCR and keeps one entry per CDR3 protein. The top ten hold 7% to 9% of the sample, which has more than 200,000 distinct CDR3 sequences, around 15% seen once. The source material was memory (CD45RO+) T cells sorted from blood. The receptors originated from a woman aged 18 to 35 in good health.

The chain employs TRBV25-1 and TRBJ2-7; a weak D match, TRBD1 (7 bases). This CDR3 region has 13 residues. Germline-derived CDR1 and CDR2 are MGHDK and SYGVNS. Trimming left V 6 bases short and J 6 bases short, with 15 bases between. Here the CDR3 DNA reads TGTGCCAGCAGCGCAGGGGGGCTCTGCGAGCAGTACTTC. Translating it yields CASSAGGLCEQYF.

The rearrangement uses TRBV5-6 and TRBJ2-1; 13 nucleotides line up with TRBD2. The CDR3 totals 16 residues. From germline, CDR1 is SGHDT and CDR2 YYEEEE. Trimming at V came to 2 bases and at J to 6 bases, leaving 5 bases not matched to a gene. The CDR3 DNA reads TGTGCCAGCAGCTTTTTGGGACTAGCGGGGAGCAATGAGCAGTTCTTC. This translates into CASSFLGLAGSNEQFF.

The sample holds a few counts of this clonotype. The chain is built from TRBV4-2 and TRBJ2-4; perhaps TRBD2 as D (7 bases). Germline-derived CDR1 and CDR2 are LGHNA and YNFKEQ. The germline V and J ends were trimmed by 3 bases and 0 bases, with 21 bases remaining between them. The CDR3 spans 19 residues. CDR3 protein: CASSQALGGGPLAKNIQYF. The CDR3 DNA follows: TGTGCCAGCAGCCAGGCCTTAGGGGGGGGCCCCCTAGCCAAAAACATTCAGTACTTC.

The chain employs TRBV5-6 and TRBJ1-1, with unresolved D. The CDR3 is made up of 14 amino acids. V shed 1 base and J shed 1 base, with 8 bases lying between them. Germline CDR1 and CDR2: SGHDT and YYEEEE. Here the CDR3 reads CASSLRRRNTEAFF. CDR3 coding DNA: TGTGCCAGCAGCTTGAGAAGAAGGAACACTGAAGCTTTCTTT.

The chain links TRBV2 to TRBJ1-1, with D tentatively TRBD1 (5 bases). The germline gives CDR1 SNHLY, CDR2 FYNNEI. The V and J ends lost 8 bases and 6 bases respectively, with 13 bases between them. The CDR3 extends over 12 amino acids. CDR3 sequence (DNA): TGTGCCAGCCGCTCGGGGGAAGCTGAAGCTTTCTTT. Its translation: CASRSGEAEAFF.

This clonotype was counted ten times or more. V is TRBV12-3 or TRBV12-4 and J is TRBJ1-3; TRBD1 might be the D (6 bases). CDR3 length equals 13 residues. V lost 6 bases to trimming and J lost 4 bases, with 10 bases between them. The CDR3 is CASSRDRGNTIYF. The CDR3 nucleotides read TGTGCCAGCAGCCGTGACAGGGGAAACACCATATATTTT.

Only a few counts were recorded for this clonotype. V and J are TRBV5-4 and TRBJ2-3; perhaps D is TRBD1 or TRBD2 (5 bases each). Germline-derived CDR1 and CDR2 are SGHNT and YYREEE (reference sequence). The CDR3 is 15 amino acids. Trimming took off 3 bases at V and 5 bases at J, with 16 bases between the two ends. CDR3 sequence (DNA): TGTGCCAGCAGCTCCCGGAGAGGGGTCGGAGATACGCAGTATTTT. This encodes CASSSRRGVGDTQYF.

The chain combines TRBV5-5 with TRBJ2-1; unclear D gene. V was cut by 0 bases and J by 5 bases, with 9 bases left in between. This CDR3 spans 14 amino acids. In germline, CDR1 is SGHKS, CDR2 YYEKEE (reference sequence). The CDR3 sequence is CASSLESWHNEQFF. As DNA, the CDR3 is TGTGCCAGCAGCTTGGAAAGCTGGCACAATGAGCAGTTCTTC.

This clonotype turned up a few times. The rearrangement joins TRBV20-1 to TRBJ2-7; TRBD1 matches 9 bases. This CDR3 contains 15 residues. V lost 5 bases, J lost 5 bases, and 13 bases stayed unmatched. Germline CDR1 DFQATT, CDR2 SNEGSKA (reference sequence). The CDR3 nucleotides are TGCAGTGCTCAACGTCCGGGACAGGGAAAAGACGAGCAGTACTTC. This sequence encodes CSAQRPGQGKDEQYF.

This chain links TRBV5-1 with TRBJ2-2; no clear D. The length of the CDR3 is 15 residues. Germline CDR1 reads SGHRS; CDR2 reads YFSETQ. V was clipped by 0 bases and J by 4 bases, with 10 bases between them. CDR3 coding DNA: TGCGCCAGCAGCTTGGAGGCCAGTGTCACCGGGGAGCTGTTTTTT. Its translation: CASSLEASVTGELFF.

This clonotype turned up a few times. Relative to the germline gene, one junction end is altered; a read error may explain this. This chain uses TRBV5-1 with TRBJ2-1; 8 bases map to TRBD2. This CDR3 has 14 amino acids. Germline CDR1 and CDR2: SGHRS and YFSETQ. CDR3 protein: CASTLGLGDNEQFF. The CDR3 bases are TGCGCCAGCACCTTGGGACTAGGGGACAATGAGCAGTTCTTC. Combining the CDR3 with reference TRBV5-1 and TRBJ2-1 gives the whole variable domain KAGVTQTPRYLIKTRGQQVTLSCSPISGHRSVSWYQQTPGQGLQFLFEYFSETQRNKGNFPGRFSGRQFSNSRSEMNVSTLELGDSALYLCASTLGLGDNEQFFGPGTRLTVL.

The chain joins TRBV30 to TRBJ2-3, with 10 bases aligning to TRBD2. The CDR3 contains 18 residues. The trim removed 2 bases at V and 7 bases at J, leaving 18 bases unmatched. CDR1 GTSNPN and CDR2 SVGIG come from the germline V gene (reference sequence). In nucleotides, the CDR3 is TGTGCCTGGAGTTCTCTCCCTACTAGCGGGGTGACTAAATATACGCAGTATTTT. Amino acid sequence: CAWSSLPTSGVTKYTQYF.

This clonotype was recorded a few times. The chain combines TRBV29-1 with TRBJ2-7; TRBD1 aligns across 7 bases. The CDR3 runs to 12 residues. Germline CDR1 SQVTM, CDR2 ANQGSEA. Unmatched junction bases numbered 6, after V lost 5 bases and J lost 5 bases. CDR3 amino acids: CSVRGQSNEQYF. As DNA, the CDR3 is TGCAGCGTTAGGGGGCAGAGCAACGAGCAGTACTTC.

With respect to this clonotype: Its ends do not fully match the called genes, so a read error is possible. The V gene is TRBV5-1, the J gene TRBJ2-7, with unresolved D. Germline V gives CDR1 SGHRS, CDR2 YFSETQ. The length of the CDR3 is 15 residues. The CDR3 DNA reads as TGCGCCACCAGCTGGAGTTTGGCGGCGCGGAGCGAGCAGTACTTC. Protein: CATSWSLAARSEQYF.

In its sample, this clonotype was seen many times. The chain carries TRBV6-2 or TRBV6-3 and TRBJ2-1, with no clear D. The CDR3 is made up of 11 amino acids. Trimming pared 2 bases from V and 6 bases from J, leaving 2 bases between. Germline loops: CDR1 MNHEY, CDR2 SVGEGT. CDR3 coding DNA: TGTGCCAGCAGTTACCCCAATGAGCAGTTCTTC. Its translation: CASSYPNEQFF.

This clonotype was counted many times. This sequence joins TRBV5-1 and TRBJ2-3, with 8 positions matching TRBD1. Germline lookup yields CDR1 SGHRS and CDR2 YFSETQ. With 4 bases clipped from V and 2 bases from J, the junction kept 9 bases outside the gene matches. The length of the CDR3 is 16 residues. In DNA form, the CDR3 reads TGCGCCAGCAGCCAAGCCGGGACAGGCTCCACAGATACGCAGTATTTT. Protein sequence: CASSQAGTGSTDTQYF.

V usage is TRBV24-1 and J usage is TRBJ2-2; no reliable D call. Germline loops: CDR1 KGHDR, CDR2 SFDVKD. Trimming removed 5 bases from V and 1 base from J, with 7 bases in between. The CDR3 consists of 14 residues. CDR3 in DNA: TGTGCCACCAGTGCGGGCAGGAACACCGGGGAGCTGTTTTTT. Translating it yields CATSAGRNTGELFF.

This clonotype was seen a few times. The chain joins TRBV3-1 to TRBJ2-6; D gene ambiguous. Germline V gene sequence: CDR1 LGHDT, CDR2 YNNKEL (reference sequence). The CDR3 loop spans 16 amino acids. Trimming shortened V by 4 bases and J by 0 bases, and 10 bases separated the two germline ends. The CDR3 coding sequence is TGTGCCAGCAGCCTAGGCAGTTTCTCTGGGGCCAACGTCCTGACTTTC. Protein: CASSLGSFSGANVLTF. The full variable domain, completed using reference TRBV3-1 and TRBJ2-6, is DTAVSQTPKYLVTQMGNDKSIKCEQNLGHDTMYWYKQDSKKFLKIMFSYNNKELIINETVPNRFSPKSPDKAHLNLHINSLELGDSAVYFCASSLGSFSGANVLTFGAGSRLTVL.